The 17 T cell receptor beta chains presented below share a single source sample, sequenced in a study of long-term antiretroviral therapy in people with HIV. Running of the v3.0 immunoSEQ assay took place at survey level. The table came from immunoSEQ multiplex PCR; TCRdb's copy has only in-frame clones and leaves some out. The sample consists of under 25,000 clones, around 75% of them appearing once. Sequenced material: unsorted PBMCs, taken 0.5 years before starting antiretroviral therapy. These receptors were obtained from a man aged 18 to 30 with HIV.

The V and J genes are TRBV5-6 and TRBJ2-5, with no clear D. Germline CDR1 and CDR2: SGHDT and YYEEEE. The CDR3 contains 15 residues. V lost 1 base and J 3 bases, leaving 13 bases between the germline ends. The CDR3 DNA reads TGTGCCAGCAGCTTGTCCTTGCGTGAGGAAGAGACCCAGTACTTC. As protein: CASSLSLREEETQYF. The full variable domain, in which reference TRBV5-6 and TRBJ2-5 provide the parts outside the CDR3, is DAGVTQSPTHLIKTRGQQVTLRCSPKSGHDTVSWYQQALGQGPQFIFQYYEEEERQRGNFPDRFSGHQFPNYSSELNVNALLLGDSALYLCASSLSLREEETQYFGPGTRLLVL.

This rearrangement joins TRBV11-2 to TRBJ2-7; weak D call: TRBD1 (6 bases). V dropped 1 base and J dropped 5 bases, with 15 bases sitting between them. Germline values: CDR1 SGHAT, CDR2 FQNNGV. This CDR3 spans 15 amino acids. The CDR3 sequence is CASSLAPGVVNEQYF. The CDR3 DNA is TGTGCCAGCAGCTTAGCCCCAGGGGTGGTCAACGAGCAGTACTTC.

The J gene is TRBJ1-5, the V gene TRBV28; D ambiguous. Per germline, CDR1 MDHEN and CDR2 SYDVKM. Trimming cost V 7 bases and J 5 bases, with 15 bases left between them. The CDR3 consists of 14 residues. CDR3: CASNLQGLYQPQHF. The CDR3 DNA reads as TGTGCCAGCAACCTCCAAGGGCTTTATCAGCCCCAGCATTTT.

V and J are TRBV9 and TRBJ2-7, with TRBD2 matching 7 bases. The CDR3 totals 14 residues. The V gene's germline CDR1 is SGDLS and CDR2 YYNGEE. Trimming removed 0 bases from V and 5 bases from J; junction bases left unmatched: 5. The DNA for the CDR3 is TGTGCCAGCAGCGTAGGTGGGAGGGCCGACGAGCAGTACTTC. Its translation is CASSVGGRADEQYF.

This clone occurred a few times. CDR3 sequence (DNA): TGTGCCAGCAGCTTGGGACTAGCGGGAGCTCGCACAGATACGCAGTATTTT. It yields the protein CASSLGLAGARTDTQYF. This chain links TRBV5-4 with TRBJ2-3, with TRBD2 matching 12 bases. The CDR3 totals 17 residues. V shed 0 bases and J 1 base; nucleotides not matched to a gene: 3. In germline, CDR1 is SGHNT, CDR2 YYREEE (reference sequence).

The chain is built from TRBV7-8 and TRBJ2-7; possible D gene TRBD2, 5 bases. Germline CDR1 SGHVS, CDR2 FQNEAQ. Trimming shortened V by 1 base and J by 0 bases, and 10 bases separated the two germline ends. The CDR3 has 15 amino acids. This CDR3 is CASSLGGRGSYEQYF. DNA for the CDR3: TGTGCCAGCAGCTTAGGAGGGAGAGGCTCCTACGAGCAGTACTTC.

The genes are TRBV11-2 and TRBJ2-1, with 9 nucleotides matching TRBD2. From germline, CDR1 is SGHAT and CDR2 FQNNGV. The J segment lost 4 bases and the V segment lost 6 bases, leaving 13 bases of the junction unmatched. This CDR3 has 17 residues. The CDR3 protein is CASRYGGGLAVYNEQFF. CDR3 sequence (DNA): TGTGCCAGCAGATACGGGGGGGGACTAGCCGTGTACAATGAGCAGTTCTTC.

This chain uses TRBV7-3 with TRBJ2-1; 12 bases align to TRBD1. CDR3 length: 14 residues. J lost 8 bases, V lost 5 bases, and 4 bases had no gene match. Per germline, CDR1 SGHTA and CDR2 FQGTGA. CDR3 region: CASSTGTGGDEQFF. The CDR3 DNA sequence: TGTGCCAGCAGCACCGGGACAGGGGGCGATGAGCAGTTCTTC.

The chain joins TRBV6-4 to TRBJ1-2; 7 bases map to TRBD1. Germline V lookup: CDR1 MRHNA, CDR2 SNTAGT. With V trimmed by 0 bases and J by 6 bases, 10 bases remained unmatched. The CDR3 length is 16 residues. CDR3 coding DNA: TGTGCCAGCAGTGACTCGATACCCGGGACAGTCCATGGCTACACCTTC. Its protein is CASSDSIPGTVHGYTF.

Written as DNA, the CDR3 is TGTGCCAGCAGCTCACGTGGGGGTGGTGGAACTGAAGCTTTCTTT. Translation: CASSSRGGGGTEAFF. V gene TRBV11-3 combines with J gene TRBJ1-1, with D possibly matching TRBD1 (5 bases). The germline V gene encodes CDR1 SGHNT and CDR2 YENEEA. The CDR3 is 15 amino acids. Trimming shortened V by 4 bases and J by 5 bases, and 17 bases separated the two germline ends.

This chain joins TRBV11-2 and TRBJ2-7; no firm D call. From germline, CDR1 is SGHAT and CDR2 FQNNGV. This CDR3 spans 14 amino acids. The germline V and J ends were trimmed by 1 base and 3 bases, with 10 bases remaining between them. CDR3 amino acids: CASSLGSGLYEQYF. For the CDR3, the DNA is TGTGCCAGCAGCTTAGGTTCAGGTCTCTACGAGCAGTACTTC.

The V call is TRBV27, the J call TRBJ1-5, with 9 nucleotides matching TRBD1. The CDR3 is made up of 15 amino acids. Germline CDR1 reads MNHEY; CDR2 reads SMNVEV (reference sequence). The J segment lost 5 bases and the V segment lost 5 bases, leaving 7 bases of the junction unmatched. CDR3: CASSTVTGGDQPQHF. The CDR3 nucleotides read TGTGCCAGCAGTACGGTGACAGGGGGGGATCAGCCCCAGCATTTT.

The chain joins TRBV14 to TRBJ2-7; no firm D call. The germline V gene encodes CDR1 SGHDN and CDR2 FVKESK. Trimming took off 3 bases at V and 2 bases at J, with 11 bases between the two ends. The CDR3 is 14 amino acids. As DNA, the CDR3 is TGTGCCAGCAGCCATAGAACAAGGACCTACGAGCAGTACTTC. This codes for CASSHRTRTYEQYF.

This sequence joins TRBV5-4 and TRBJ1-1, with D maybe TRBD1 (5 bases). The CDR3 loop spans 15 amino acids. Germline V gives CDR1 SGHNT, CDR2 YYREEE (reference sequence). V was shortened by 0 bases and J by 4 bases, with 13 bases between the two germline ends. Written as DNA, the CDR3 is TGTGCCAGCAGCTTGGCAGGGCGGGGAGGCACTGAAGCTTTCTTT. The encoded protein is CASSLAGRGGTEAFF.

The chain recombines TRBV9 with TRBJ2-1; D remains unclear. The germline gives CDR1 SGDLS, CDR2 YYNGEE. Trimming left V 7 bases short and J 2 bases short, with 13 bases between. The CDR3 sequence is 14 residues long. CDR3 protein: CASSSDGAYNEQFF. CDR3 nucleotides: TGTGCCAGCTCATCGGACGGAGCCTACAATGAGCAGTTCTTC. Full variable domain (outside the CDR3, taken from reference TRBV9 and TRBJ2-1): DSGVTQTPKHLITATGQRVTLRCSPRSGDLSVYWYQQSLDQGLQFLIQYYNGEERAKGNILERFSAQQFPDLHSELNLSSLELGDSALYFCASSSDGAYNEQFFGPGTRLTVL.

The chain combines TRBV12-5 with TRBJ2-1, with TRBD2 identical over 7 bases. The germline V gene encodes CDR1 LGHNT and CDR2 FRNRAP. The V segment lost 7 bases and the J segment 4 bases; nucleotides outside the gene matches: 10. The CDR3 sequence is 15 residues long. The CDR3: CASVGLVGGYNEQFF. CDR3 sequence (DNA): TGTGCTAGTGTTGGCTTGGTGGGAGGGTACAATGAGCAGTTCTTC.

This clone was detected once. This chain joins TRBV10-3 and TRBJ2-7, with 9 bases aligning to TRBD1. Germline assignment: CDR1 ENHRY and CDR2 SYGVKD. This CDR3 has 14 residues. The trim removed 2 bases at V and 4 bases at J, leaving 3 bases unmatched. CDR3 nucleotide sequence: TGTGCCATCAGTGAGACAGGGGGCGGGTACGAGCAGTACTTC. Protein: CAISETGGGYEQYF.